The 10 T cell receptor beta chains given below trace back to one sample, sequenced in a study of CD8+ T cells in alopecia areata. Treatment: oral pan-JAK inhibitor, 5-10 mg twice daily. Following RNA extraction, reverse transcription yielded cDNA that acted as the sequencing template. Libraries were prepared by immunoSEQ multiplex PCR; TCRdb keeps only in-frame clonotypes and omits some of them. The sample holds tens of thousands of clones, 65% seen once. Sample: CD8+ T cells sorted from blood, taken at week 4, from a patient treated with tofacitinib. These receptors were obtained from a human donor with alopecia areata.

V gene TRBV15 combines with J gene TRBJ2-3; 8 bases fit TRBD1. V was clipped by 5 bases and J by 4 bases; unmatched bases: 5. The CDR3 runs to 14 residues. Looked up from germline, CDR1 is LNHNV and CDR2 is YYDKDF (reference sequence). The DNA of the CDR3 is TGTGCCACCAGCGACAGGGGAAGTGCAGATACGCAGTATTTT. Its protein is CATSDRGSADTQYF. The complete variable domain, with remaining parts taken from reference TRBV15 and TRBJ2-3, reads DAMVIQNPRYQVTQFGKPVTLSCSQTLNHNVMYWYQQKSSQAPKLLFHYYDKDFNNEADTPDNFQSRRPNTSFCFLDIRSPGLGDTAMYLCATSDRGSADTQYFGPGTRLTVL.

This clone has only a few counts. This chain connects TRBV9 to TRBJ2-7; D gene uncertain. CDR3 length: 13 amino acids. V gave up 0 bases and J gave up 7 bases, with 11 bases separating them. Germline V CDR1 and CDR2: SGDLS, YYNGEE. This CDR3 reads CASSVVGSGEQYF. CDR3 nucleotide sequence: TGTGCCAGCAGCGTAGTAGGTTCCGGAGAGCAGTACTTC.

The chain couples TRBV11-2 to TRBJ2-5; D is unclear. V gave up 5 bases and J gave up 11 bases, with 18 bases separating them. The CDR3 has 13 amino acids. The V gene's germline CDR1 is SGHAT and CDR2 FQNNGV. Here the CDR3 reads CASSNRPIPEQYF. The CDR3 nucleotides are TGTGCCAGCAGCAACCGCCCGATCCCGGAGCAGTACTTC.

The gene calls are TRBV9 and TRBJ2-7; D is unresolved. The CDR3 contains 14 residues. CDR1 and CDR2 from the germline V gene are SGDLS and YYNGEE. Trimming shortened V by 2 bases and J by 2 bases, and 11 bases separated the two germline ends. The CDR3 sequence: CASSVGDNAYEQYF. The CDR3 nucleotides are TGTGCCAGCAGCGTGGGCGACAACGCCTACGAGCAGTACTTC.

This chain joins TRBV29-1 and TRBJ2-7; a possible D gene is TRBD2 (6 bases). The CDR3 spans 14 residues. V was clipped by 4 bases and J by 5 bases, with 18 bases between them. The germline V gene encodes CDR1 SQVTM and CDR2 ANQGSEA. The CDR3 loop is CSVGLVGLGHEQYF. In nucleotides, the CDR3 is TGCAGCGTTGGACTAGTAGGTTTGGGCCACGAGCAGTACTTC.

The J gene is TRBJ2-7, the V gene TRBV5-6; D is undetermined. The germline V and J ends were trimmed by 0 bases and 2 bases, with 6 bases remaining between them. In germline, CDR1 is SGHDT, CDR2 YYEEEE. The CDR3 spans 13 residues. The CDR3 DNA is TGTGCCAGCAGCTTGGCGTCAACCTACGAGCAGTACTTC. Its translation is CASSLASTYEQYF.

V is TRBV29-1 and J is TRBJ1-2; D not resolved. Germline CDR1 SQVTM, CDR2 ANQGSEA. V lost 0 bases and J 7 bases, leaving 9 bases between the germline ends. The CDR3 loop spans 12 amino acids. This CDR3 reads CSVEEEGSGYTF. In DNA form, the CDR3 reads TGCAGCGTTGAAGAGGAGGGAAGTGGCTACACCTTC.

V is TRBV15 and J is TRBJ1-2; no reliable D call. Germline CDR1 reads LNHNV; CDR2 reads YYDKDF (reference sequence). The CDR3 runs to 14 residues. Deletions cut 5 bases from V and 4 bases from J, with 14 bases between. This chain's CDR3 is CATSVGRSPYGYTF. In DNA, the CDR3 is TGTGCCACCAGCGTTGGTAGGTCTCCCTATGGCTACACCTTC.

The chain recombines TRBV7-2 with TRBJ2-7; D could derive from TRBD1 or TRBD2 (6 bases each). Germline values: CDR1 SGHTA, CDR2 FQGNSA. The CDR3 has 14 amino acids. V was shortened by 7 bases and J by 5 bases, with 18 bases between the two germline ends. The CDR3 bases are TGTGCCAGCAACCTATGGGGGGCGCAAGACGAGCAGTACTTC. This translates into CASNLWGAQDEQYF.

This clone has just a few counts. The V and J genes are TRBV30 and TRBJ2-2; 8 nucleotides agree with TRBD2. Germline V gives CDR1 GTSNPN, CDR2 SVGIG (reference sequence). The CDR3 runs to 14 residues. With V trimmed by 3 bases and J by 5 bases, 5 bases remained unmatched. CDR3 loop: CAWRAGAGTGELFF. The CDR3 region has the DNA TGTGCCTGGAGAGCGGGGGCCGGGACCGGGGAGCTGTTTTTT.